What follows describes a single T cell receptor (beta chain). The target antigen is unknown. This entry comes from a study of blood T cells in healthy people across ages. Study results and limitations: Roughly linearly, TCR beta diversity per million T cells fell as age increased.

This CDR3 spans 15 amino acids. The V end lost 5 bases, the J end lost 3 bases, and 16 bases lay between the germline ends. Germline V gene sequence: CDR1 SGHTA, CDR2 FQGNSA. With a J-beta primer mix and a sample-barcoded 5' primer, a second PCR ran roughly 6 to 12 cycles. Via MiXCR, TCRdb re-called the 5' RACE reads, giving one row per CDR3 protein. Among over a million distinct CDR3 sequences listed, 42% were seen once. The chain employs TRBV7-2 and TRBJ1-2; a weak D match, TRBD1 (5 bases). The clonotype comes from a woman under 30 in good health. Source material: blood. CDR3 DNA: TGTGCCAGCAGCATACTAAGGGACGGCGACTATGGCTACACCTTC. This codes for CASSILRDGDYGYTF.